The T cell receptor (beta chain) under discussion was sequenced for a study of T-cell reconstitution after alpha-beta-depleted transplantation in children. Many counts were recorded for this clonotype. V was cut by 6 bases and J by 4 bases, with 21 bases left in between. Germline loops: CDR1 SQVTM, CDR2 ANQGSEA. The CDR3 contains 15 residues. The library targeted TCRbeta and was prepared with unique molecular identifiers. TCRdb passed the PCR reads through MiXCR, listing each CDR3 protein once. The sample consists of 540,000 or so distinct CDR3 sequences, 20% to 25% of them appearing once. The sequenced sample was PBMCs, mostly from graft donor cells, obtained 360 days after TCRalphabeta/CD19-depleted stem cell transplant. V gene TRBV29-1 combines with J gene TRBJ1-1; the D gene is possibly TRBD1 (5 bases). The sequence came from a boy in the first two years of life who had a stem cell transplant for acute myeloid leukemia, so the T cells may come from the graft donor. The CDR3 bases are TGCAGCGTCGCCTTCCCCGGGACGGTGAGCACTGAAGCTTTCTTT. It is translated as CSVAFPGTVSTEAFF.